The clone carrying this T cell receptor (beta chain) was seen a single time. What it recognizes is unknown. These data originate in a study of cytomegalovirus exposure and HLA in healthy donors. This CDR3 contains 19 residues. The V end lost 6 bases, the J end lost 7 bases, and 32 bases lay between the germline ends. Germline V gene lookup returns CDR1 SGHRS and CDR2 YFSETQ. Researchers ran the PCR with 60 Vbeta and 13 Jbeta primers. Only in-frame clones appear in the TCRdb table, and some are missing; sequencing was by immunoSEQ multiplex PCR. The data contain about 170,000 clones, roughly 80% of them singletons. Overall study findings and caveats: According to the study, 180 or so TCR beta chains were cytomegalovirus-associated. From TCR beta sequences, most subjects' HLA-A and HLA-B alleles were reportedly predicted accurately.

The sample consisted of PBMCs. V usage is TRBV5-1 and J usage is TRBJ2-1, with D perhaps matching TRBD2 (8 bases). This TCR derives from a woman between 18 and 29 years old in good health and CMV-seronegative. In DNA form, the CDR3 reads TGCGCCAGCACCAATTCAGGGGGTTTAACAAGCGGGAGTTTAAATGAGCAGTTCTTC. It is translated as CASTNSGGLTSGSLNEQFF.